The rows below give T cell receptor beta chains drawn from one sample of a study of CD8+CD57+ T cells in acquired aplastic anemia. One entry per CDR3 protein, called by TCRdb with MiXCR from the reads. Among more than 150,000 distinct CDR3 sequences listed, less than 60% were seen once. Sequenced: sorted CD4+, CD8+, or CD8+CD57+ T cells (not recorded which) from PBMCs. The receptor set was obtained from a human donor with aplastic anemia. Each CDR3 is given with its conserved first and last residue. Fields, in order: clone size, J gene, V gene, D gene, CDR3 DNA, CDR3 protein. The D gene is left open where the match is weak. Clone sizes are given selectively: once, few, many, or a class where the clone is expanded.

.	TRBJ2-7	TRBV2	.	TGTGCCAGCAAGGAGAAAGCCTACGAGCAGTACTTC	CASKEKAYEQYF
.	TRBJ2-7	TRBV20-1	.	TGCAGTGCTAGCAGCAGGGACTCCTACGAGCAGTACTTC	CSASSRDSYEQYF
.	TRBJ2-7	TRBV20-1	TRBD1	TGCAGTGCTAGGACGACAGGGGGCGAGCAGTACTTC	CSARTTGGEQYF
.	TRBJ2-7	TRBV14	.	TGTGCCAGCAGCCCTAAGATCCAGGGGTCCTACGAGCAGTACTTC	CASSPKIQGSYEQYF
many	TRBJ1-1	TRBV20-1	TRBD1	TGCAGTGCTGGTAGACAGGGGCCCACTGAAGCTTTCTTT	CSAGRQGPTEAFF
few	TRBJ1-6	TRBV7-2	.	TGTGCCAGCAGCTACCTTGACTTTAATTCACCCCTCCACTTT	CASSYLDFNSPLHF
many	TRBJ2-1	TRBV5-6	TRBD2	TGTGCCAGCAGCCCGGGACTAGCGGGTGGTGAGCAGTTCTTC	CASSPGLAGGEQFF
.	TRBJ1-6	TRBV19	.	TGTGCCAGTAGTTCCTATTTAGGATCCCTCCACTTT	CASSSYLGSLHF
.	TRBJ1-5	TRBV2	.	TGTGCCAGCCAAGAGAACTTCTCGGGGGATCAGCCCCAGCATTTT	CASQENFSGDQPQHF
.	TRBJ2-7	TRBV20-1	.	TGCAGTGCTAGAGATGGGAGCATGAACGAGCAGTACTTC	CSARDGSMNEQYF
many	TRBJ2-7	TRBV20-1	TRBD2	TGCAGTGCCTCCGGAGCAAAAGCGGGAGGTGGTGAGCAGTACTTC	CSASGAKAGGGEQYF
few	TRBJ2-7	TRBV15	.	TGTGCCACCAGCAGAGAGGGCGGACCGCCTAGGGAGCAGTACTTC	CATSREGGPPREQYF
.	TRBJ1-2	TRBV9	.	TGTGCCAGCAGCGCACAGGGAAACTATGGCTACACCTTC	CASSAQGNYGYTF
many	TRBJ1-5	TRBV5-6	TRBD1	TGTGCCAGCAGCTTTCGGGACAGGGGAACATATCAGCCCCAGCATTTT	CASSFRDRGTYQPQHF
many	TRBJ1-3	TRBV12-3/TRBV12-4	.	TGTGCCAGCAGTCCAGGACAGTCCAGCTCTGGAAACACCATATATTTT	CASSPGQSSSGNTIYF
many	TRBJ1-5	TRBV20-1	.	TGCAGTGCTAGAGACGGACTGCACCCCAATCAGCCCCAGCATTTT	CSARDGLHPNQPQHF
.	TRBJ1-1	TRBV4-1	.	TGCGCCAGCAGCCAGGGTACAGAGCTGAACACTGAAGCTTTCTTT	CASSQGTELNTEAFF
.	TRBJ1-1	TRBV2	.	TGTGCCAGCAGCCCTGTCCCACCTGAAGCTTTCTTT	CASSPVPPEAFF
few	TRBJ2-1	TRBV25-1	.	TGTGCCAGCTCACCGCCGCAGTTTTCTGACTCCTACAATGAGCAGTTCTTC	CASSPPQFSDSYNEQFF
many	TRBJ2-7	TRBV7-2	.	TGTGCCAGCAGCGCGGGATATATTTACGAGCAGTACTTC	CASSAGYIYEQYF
.	TRBJ1-2	TRBV10-3	.	TGTGCCCTGGGTTCATCGGGCAGCCTTAACTATGGCTACACCTTC	CALGSSGSLNYGYTF
many	TRBJ2-5	TRBV4-1	.	TGCGCCAGCAGCCAAGTTTCTTCTAGGGAGACCCAGTACTTC	CASSQVSSRETQYF
many	TRBJ2-7	TRBV20-1	.	TGCAGTGTTACCGGGGAGTCCTACGAGCAGTACTTC	CSVTGESYEQYF
.	TRBJ2-7	TRBV12-3/TRBV12-4	TRBD2	TGTGCCAGCAGCCCCGGGGGGATCGAGCAGTACTTC	CASSPGGIEQYF
.	TRBJ2-1	TRBV7-8	TRBD2	TGTGCCAGCAGCTTACCGGGACTACAGCAGTTCTTC	CASSLPGLQQFF
many	TRBJ2-7	TRBV5-1	.	TGCGCCAGCAGCTTGGCCAGGGGGAGCGGGGTGTACGAGCAGTACTTC	CASSLARGSGVYEQYF
many	TRBJ2-3	TRBV4-2	.	TGTGCCAGCAGCCACACTAGAAACACAGATACGCAGTATTTT	CASSHTRNTDTQYF
.	TRBJ1-6	TRBV7-4	.	TGTGCCAGCAGCCTGCGGAATTCACCCCTCCACTTT	CASSLRNSPLHF
.	TRBJ1-5	TRBV10-2	TRBD1	TGCGCCAGCAGTGCCCCGACAGGGGGTATTGGCAATCAGCCCCAGCATTTT	CASSAPTGGIGNQPQHF
.	TRBJ2-7	TRBV13	TRBD2	TGTGCCAGCAGCCATACTAGCGGGAGTGGCTACGAGCAGTACTTC	CASSHTSGSGYEQYF
many	TRBJ1-6	TRBV15	.	TGTGCCACCAGCAGAGATCGGGAAGCGGCGGTCTATAATTCACCCCTCCACTTT	CATSRDREAAVYNSPLHF
few	TRBJ2-2	TRBV20-1	.	TGCAGTGCTAGAGATAGGAGGGTTCGAACCGGGGAGCTGTTTTTT	CSARDRRVRTGELFF
.	TRBJ2-7	TRBV20-1	.	TGCAGTGCTAGTGGCGGGGTCCCCATCTACGAGCAGTACTTC	CSASGGVPIYEQYF